This T cell receptor beta chain came from a study of T cell repertoires in cytomegalovirus infection. Study-level background: Carrying CMV and the relevant HLA type showed in public TCR beta signatures.

Notes on the study in general: Accumulated public TCR beta family frequency recognized individuals carrying CMV together with the relevant HLA. Across the ex vivo response, the dominant clonotypes were HLA-C-restricted CMV-specific TCR beta clonotypes.

TCRdb ran MiXCR on the reads and lists one entry per CDR3 protein. This table has around 450,000 distinct CDR3 sequences, roughly 10% appearing once. Comments on this clonotype: What it recognizes is unknown.

Deletions cut 0 bases from V and 0 bases from J, with 9 bases between. The CDR3 covers 15 residues. CDR1 is SGHDT, CDR2 YYEEEE, per germline. This receptor was taken from a human donor in good health (CMV status not recorded). Some clones in this sample may be carry-over from other donors' samples. The material sequenced was PBMCs. The chain uses TRBV5-6 and TRBJ1-2; unclear D gene. CDR3 nucleotides: TGTGCCAGCAGCTTGGGGGTCCGAACTAACTATGGCTACACCTTC. Protein product: CASSLGVRTNYGYTF.